Listed below are T cell receptor beta chains from one sample, sequenced in a study of blood T cell repertoires in COVID-19. The assay was immunoSEQ multiplex PCR, and TCRdb's table has in-frame clones only and misses some. The sample holds about 100,000 clones, just over 85% seen once. Source material: PBMCs or T cells enriched from blood (not recorded which). The receptors come from a woman in her fifties or sixties who had recovered from COVID-19. The CDR3 runs from the conserved cysteine through the conserved F or W. Fields, in order: clone size, D gene, J gene, V gene, CDR3 DNA, CDR3 protein. The D gene is left open where the match is weak. Expanded clones get a size class; other rows say once, few or many, or leave the size out.

NA,NA,TRBJ2-5,TRBV15,TGTGCCACCAGCAGAGATTCACCAGGGATGGAGACCCAGTACTTC,CATSRDSPGMETQYF
NA,NA,TRBJ1-1,TRBV5-4,TGTGCCAGCAGCTTAACAGGTAACACTGAAGCTTTCTTT,CASSLTGNTEAFF
NA,NA,TRBJ1-2,TRBV15,TGTGCCACCAGCAGAGTAGGAGTAGCAGCTGGCTACACCTTC,CATSRVGVAAGYTF
NA,NA,TRBJ1-1,TRBV12-5,TGTGCTAGTGGCCTATCAGGGAACACTGAAGCTTTCTTT,CASGLSGNTEAFF
NA,TRBD1,TRBJ2-3,TRBV10-3,TGTGCCATCAGTGGGATCCGGGACAGAGATACGCAGTATTTT,CAISGIRDRDTQYF
NA,NA,TRBJ2-7,TRBV6-5,TGTGCCAGCAGTTACTCGTGGCAGGGCTACGAGCAGTACTTC,CASSYSWQGYEQYF
few,NA,TRBJ2-2,TRBV9,TGTGCCAGCAGCCCCCTTCGACAATCCACCGGGGAGCTGTTTTTT,CASSPLRQSTGELFF
NA,TRBD2,TRBJ2-1,TRBV6-5,TGTGCCAGCAAGGGGCAGCGGGACTACAATGAGCAGTTCTTC,CASKGQRDYNEQFF
NA,TRBD1,TRBJ1-5,TRBV28,TGTGCCAGCAGGGATAGGACAGGCGACCCTAGCAATCAGCCCCAGCATTTT,CASRDRTGDPSNQPQHF
NA,NA,TRBJ2-2,TRBV28,TGTGCCAGCATCCAGGGTGGGGGCGGAACCGGGGAGCTGTTTTTT,CASIQGGGGTGELFF
NA,NA,TRBJ2-3,TRBV12-3/TRBV12-4,TGTGCCAGCAGTTTGAGACAAAATACGCAGTATTTT,CASSLRQNTQYF
NA,NA,TRBJ2-2,TRBV28,TGTGCCAGCAGTTCCGCGAACACCGGGGAGCTGTTTTTT,CASSSANTGELFF
many,TRBD1,TRBJ2-2,TRBV5-4,TGTGCCAGCAGCTTCAAACAGGGGACGGGGACCGGGGAGCTGTTTTTT,CASSFKQGTGTGELFF
NA,NA,TRBJ2-7,TRBV7-8,TGTGCCAGCAGCTTAGGCGGGCGGGACCCCTACGAGCAGTACTTC,CASSLGGRDPYEQYF
NA,NA,TRBJ1-6,TRBV7-3,TGTGCCAGCAGCTTATCGCAGGGTAAATCACCCCTCCACTTT,CASSLSQGKSPLHF
NA,NA,TRBJ1-1,TRBV19,TGTGCCAGTAGTATAAACGGTTTCACTGAAGCTTTCTTT,CASSINGFTEAFF
NA,NA,TRBJ2-1,TRBV5-1,TGCGCCAGCAGCAGGGGTGGCTCCTACAATGAGCAGTTCTTC,CASSRGGSYNEQFF
NA,TRBD2,TRBJ2-7,TRBV28,TGTGCCAGCAGCCCGGGGACTAATCTCGAGCAGTACTTC,CASSPGTNLEQYF
NA,TRBD1,TRBJ1-3,TRBV9,TGTGCCAGCAGCGCCCGGGACAGGGAAGACTCCCCCTCTGGAAACACCATATATTTT,CASSARDREDSPSGNTIYF
NA,TRBD2,TRBJ2-1,TRBV7-9,TGTGCCAGCAGCTGGGACTACCATGAGCAGTTCTTC,CASSWDYHEQFF
NA,NA,TRBJ2-5,TRBV30,TGTGCCTGGAGCAGGGGCTTAGAGACCCAGTACTTC,CAWSRGLETQYF
NA,NA,TRBJ1-2,TRBV15,TGTGCCACCAGCAGCTTGACAGACCACTATGGCTACACCTTC,CATSSLTDHYGYTF
once,TRBD1,TRBJ2-2,TRBV5-4,TGTGCCAGCAGCTGGGACAGGGGGCCTACCGGGGAGCTGTTTTTT,CASSWDRGPTGELFF
NA,TRBD1,TRBJ2-4,TRBV5-4,TGTGCCAGCAGCTTGGATTCGGGACAGGGGACGAACATTCAGTACTTC,CASSLDSGQGTNIQYF
NA,TRBD2,TRBJ2-1,TRBV3-1/TRBV3-2,TGTGCCAGCAGCCCCGTAGCGGGACCTTTCGATGAGCAGTTCTTC,CASSPVAGPFDEQFF
NA,NA,TRBJ1-1,TRBV7-9,TGTGCCAGCAGACCTCCAGGGCAGCACACTGAAGCTTTCTTT,CASRPPGQHTEAFF
NA,TRBD2,TRBJ2-1,TRBV27,TGTGCCAGCAGTTTACTAGCGGGGGGAATCAACAATGAGCAGTTCTTC,CASSLLAGGINNEQFF
NA,TRBD1,TRBJ2-7,TRBV10-3,TGTGCCATCAGGGGGACAGATGCCTACGAGCAGTACTTC,CAIRGTDAYEQYF
NA,NA,TRBJ2-7,TRBV27,TGTGCCAGCAGTCCAATGTTCACGGGACAAACCTACGAGCAGTACTTC,CASSPMFTGQTYEQYF
once,TRBD1,TRBJ2-7,TRBV5-1,TGCGCCAGCAGCTCCGCCGGGACAGGGTTCCGCGAGCAGTACTTC,CASSSAGTGFREQYF
NA,NA,TRBJ2-3,TRBV7-2,TGTGCCAGCAGCTTAGAGGGGGGCACAGATACGCAGTATTTT,CASSLEGGTDTQYF
NA,TRBD1,TRBJ2-1,TRBV5-4,TGTGCCAGCAGCAGGGACAGATCCGAGCAGTTCTTC,CASSRDRSEQFF
NA,NA,TRBJ1-1,TRBV4-1,TGCGCCAGCAGCCAAGATCTCCGGGGGAACACTGAAGCTTTCTTT,CASSQDLRGNTEAFF
NA,NA,TRBJ2-7,TRBV7-2,TGTGCCAGCAGCTTAGGGGCAGGGGTAGGCTACGAGCAGTACTTC,CASSLGAGVGYEQYF
NA,NA,TRBJ2-7,TRBV6-5,TGTGCCACTACGGGACTCTCCTCCTACGAGCAGTACTTC,CATTGLSSYEQYF
NA,NA,TRBJ2-1,TRBV9,TGTGCCAGCAGCGTAGTGGTCTCAGGTTCCTACAATGAGCAGTTCTTC,CASSVVVSGSYNEQFF
NA,NA,TRBJ1-6,TRBV6-1,TGTGCCAGCAGTGAGCCTTTCGAGGGTAATTCACCCCTCCACTTT,CASSEPFEGNSPLHF
NA,NA,TRBJ1-1,TRBV19,TGTGCCAGTAGTCCGAGGGGGAAGAAACGCGCTGAAGCTTTCTTT,CASSPRGKKRAEAFF
once,NA,TRBJ2-1,TRBV28,TGTGCCAGCAGCCAACCCCCATTAGCGGCGGCAGGGGGCAATGAGCAGTTCTTC,CASSQPPLAAAGGNEQFF
NA,TRBD1,TRBJ1-5,TRBV6-2/TRBV6-3,TGTGCCAGCAGTCCCGCAGGGGGAAGCAATCAGCCCCAGCATTTT,CASSPAGGSNQPQHF
NA,TRBD1,TRBJ1-1,TRBV28,TGTGCCAGCAGTTTCAGGGGGGCCACTGAAGCTTTCTTT,CASSFRGATEAFF
NA,NA,TRBJ2-2,TRBV29-1,TGCAGCGTTGAACCTCAACAGGGAGGGGAGCTGTTTTTT,CSVEPQQGGELFF
once,NA,TRBJ1-1,TRBV27,TGTGCCAGCAGTTTAGGGGGGGGGATCAGTTCCCCGAACACTGAAGCTTTCTTT,CASSLGGGISSPNTEAFF
NA,NA,TRBJ2-1,TRBV18,TGTGCCAGCTCAGTCGATAGTAATGAGCAGTTCTTC,CASSVDSNEQFF
NA,NA,TRBJ2-7,TRBV5-1,TGCGCCAGCAGCTTGGAGCGGAGCTCCTACGAGCAGTACTTC,CASSLERSSYEQYF
NA,TRBD1,TRBJ1-2,TRBV3-1/TRBV3-2,TGTGCCAGCAGCCTATCGGGACAGGGAGGCTATGGCTACACCTTC,CASSLSGQGGYGYTF
NA,NA,TRBJ1-6,TRBV28,TGTGCCAGCAGTCCTCTGGAGAGCTCCTATAATTCACCCCTCCACTTT,CASSPLESSYNSPLHF
NA,TRBD1,TRBJ2-7,TRBV27,TGTGCCAGCAGTTTGGTAGGGACAGCGCCCTACGAGCAGTACTTC,CASSLVGTAPYEQYF
NA,TRBD1,TRBJ2-7,TRBV29-1,TGCAGCGTTCTCCGGGACAGGAGCTCCTACGAGCAGTACTTC,CSVLRDRSSYEQYF
NA,NA,TRBJ1-1,TRBV14,TGTGCCAGCAGCCAATCCCCGGGGAGGGGACGGACTGAAGCTTTCTTT,CASSQSPGRGRTEAFF
NA,NA,TRBJ2-2,TRBV10-3,TGTGCCATCAGTGGATCTGAGGGTTTGACCGGGGAGCTGTTTTTT,CAISGSEGLTGELFF
NA,TRBD1,TRBJ2-7,TRBV5-1,TGCGCCAGCAGCTTGGACGGACAGGGGGCTGGATACGAGCAGTACTTC,CASSLDGQGAGYEQYF
few,NA,TRBJ1-1,TRBV19,TGTGCCAGTAGTCAACGACAGACTACTGAAGCTTTCTTT,CASSQRQTTEAFF